This entry lists 27 T cell receptor beta chains sequenced from one sample in a study of regulatory T cells in long-lasting Graves disease. Arm-PCR of CDR3 regions with iRepertoire HTBI primers generated TCR beta libraries. TCRdb ran MiXCR on the multiplex PCR reads and lists one entry per CDR3 protein. The sample records around 400,000 distinct CDR3 sequences, 15% to 19% being singletons. The time point was: newly diagnosed GD, antithyroid drugs for less than 3 months. The authors made the TCR library using RNA they extracted from PBMCs. The input for sequencing was peripheral blood mononuclear cells (PBMCs), taken at new diagnosis, from a patient treated with antithyroid drugs. Every receptor here comes from a female donor with Graves disease.

As for this clonotype: One end of the junction fails to match germline, which may point to a read error. The V call is TRBV5-8, the J call TRBJ2-2, with 7 positions matching TRBD2. The CDR3 sequence is 15 residues long. Germline V gene data show CDR1 as SGHTS and CDR2 as YDEGEE. The CDR3 loop reads CASKRAGEPTGELFF. The CDR3 bases are TGCGCCAGCAAGAGGGCGGGGGAGCCAACCGGGGAGCTGTTTTTT. The full variable domain, its missing parts supplied by reference TRBV5-8 and TRBJ2-2, is EAGVTQSPTHLIKTRGQQATLRCSPISGHTSVYWYQQALGLGLQFLLWYDEGEERNRGNFPPRFSGRQFPNYSSELNVNALELEDSALYLCASKRAGEPTGELFFGEGSRLTVL.

Written as DNA, the CDR3 is TGTGCCAGCAGCGGGGCGGCTAGCGGGAGTTGGGACACCGGGGAGCTGTTTTTT. Residues: CASSGAASGSWDTGELFF. This rearrangement joins TRBV11-2 to TRBJ2-2; 10 bases are shared with TRBD2. The CDR3 is 18 residues long. J was trimmed by 3 bases and V by 5 bases; bases with no gene match: 12. The germline V gene has CDR1 SGHAT and CDR2 FQNNGV.

There are many counts of this clonotype. The rearrangement links TRBV10-3 to TRBJ2-1; D unresolved. The CDR3 covers 14 residues. V shed 3 bases and J shed 10 bases, with 16 bases lying between them. Per the germline V gene, CDR1 is ENHRY and CDR2 is SYGVKD. The CDR3 spells CAISDLPLGGEQFF. The CDR3 DNA is TGTGCCATCAGTGATCTCCCCCTGGGTGGGGAGCAGTTCTTC.

A word on this clonotype: Compared with germline, one end of the junction differs, possibly owing to a read error. This rearrangement joins TRBV7-9 to TRBJ2-7; possible D gene TRBD2, 5 bases. The CDR3 consists of 13 residues. The germline V gene encodes CDR1 SEHNR and CDR2 FQNEAQ (reference sequence). In DNA form, the CDR3 reads TGTGCCAGCACCTTAATAAATACGGGGGAGCAGTACTTC. It specifies CASTLINTGEQYF.

This clonotype has a count of ten or more. J is TRBJ1-2 and V is TRBV12-3 or TRBV12-4, with D unclear. The V end was cut by 1 base, the J end by 2 bases, with 5 bases between. CDR3 length equals 13 residues. CDR3 sequence (DNA): TGTGCCAGCAGTTTAGAATGGAACTATGGCTACACCTTC. It codes for CASSLEWNYGYTF.

This clonotype was counted at least ten times. The chain employs TRBV20-1 and TRBJ2-1; TRBD2 agrees at 9 bases. Germline lookup yields CDR1 DFQATT and CDR2 SNEGSKA (reference sequence). This CDR3 contains 15 residues. The J segment lost 7 bases and the V segment lost 5 bases, leaving 12 bases of the junction unmatched. The CDR3: CSASERGDPLNEQFF. For the CDR3, the DNA is TGCAGTGCTTCCGAGCGGGGGGACCCCCTTAATGAGCAGTTCTTC.

This clonotype has a count of ten or more. The chain carries TRBV3-1 and TRBJ2-3; D perhaps matches TRBD2 (5 bases). Per the germline V gene, CDR1 is LGHDT and CDR2 is YNNKEL (reference sequence). The CDR3 sequence is 17 residues long. V lost 2 bases and J lost 0, with 15 bases in between. The CDR3 DNA is TGTGCCAGCAGCCAAACGTGGGAGAGGATTAGCACAGATACGCAGTATTTT. This translates into CASSQTWERISTDTQYF.

Many counts were recorded for this clonotype. The chain employs TRBV12-3 or TRBV12-4 and TRBJ1-4, with a weak D call TRBD1 (6 bases). Trimming took 3 bases from V and 8 from J, leaving 10 bases between them. The CDR3 loop spans 13 amino acids. The CDR3: CASSFRTEEKLFF. CDR3 nucleotides: TGTGCCAGCAGTTTTAGGACAGAAGAAAAACTGTTTTTT.

This clonotype was observed many times. The chain carries TRBV12-3 or TRBV12-4 and TRBJ2-7, with TRBD2 matching over 10 bases. The CDR3 has 15 residues. V dropped 5 bases and J dropped 1; count of bases not matched to a gene: 5. CDR3 loop: CASSHLAGESYEQYF. Here the CDR3 DNA reads TGTGCCAGCAGTCACCTAGCGGGAGAGTCCTACGAGCAGTACTTC.

At least ten counts were recorded for this clonotype. V gene TRBV7-8 combines with J gene TRBJ1-5; D possibly corresponds to TRBD1 (5 bases). Trimming took 3 bases from V and 5 from J, leaving 17 bases between them. CDR1 and CDR2 (germline): SGHVS, FQNEAQ. The length of the CDR3 is 16 residues. Written as DNA, the CDR3 is TGTGCCAGCAGCTTGGTGTGGGTTCGGGGGGATCAGCCCCAGCATTTT. It encodes CASSLVWVRGDQPQHF.

In its sample, this clonotype was seen a few times. The rearrangement joins TRBV12-3 or TRBV12-4 to TRBJ1-2, with D possibly matching TRBD1 (6 bases). V was shortened by 3 bases and J by 1 base, with 18 bases between the two germline ends. The CDR3 is 17 residues long. The CDR3 nucleotides are TGTGCCAGCAGTTTTGTGCCGGGACACCTAAGTAACTATGGCTACACCTTC. It specifies CASSFVPGHLSNYGYTF.

This clonotype was seen ten or more times. This chain joins TRBV28 and TRBJ1-3; D gene unclear. The V and J ends lost 7 bases and 1 base respectively, with 11 bases between them. CDR3 size: 14 residues. In germline, CDR1 is MDHEN, CDR2 SYDVKM. CDR3 bases: TGTGCCAGCAAACCCACGGATTCTGGAAACACCATATATTTT. Its translation: CASKPTDSGNTIYF. Complete variable domain (other parts from reference TRBV28 and TRBJ1-3): DVKVTQSSRYLVKRTGEKVFLECVQDMDHENMFWYRQDPGLGLRLIYFSYDVKMKEKGDIPEGYSVSREKKERFSLILESASTNQTSMYLCASKPTDSGNTIYFGEGSWLTVV.

This clonotype was counted a few times. The chain is built from TRBV7-9 and TRBJ2-5, with D tentatively TRBD1 (6 bases). Germline assignment: CDR1 SEHNR and CDR2 FQNEAQ (reference sequence). This CDR3 comprises 16 residues. Trimming shortened V by 5 bases and J by 3 bases, and 19 bases separated the two germline ends. The CDR3 region is CASSPPFRGSKETQYF. As DNA, the CDR3 is TGTGCCAGCAGCCCGCCGTTTAGGGGGAGCAAAGAGACCCAGTACTTC.

In its sample, this clonotype was seen many times. This rearrangement joins TRBV5-1 to TRBJ1-2; D is ambiguous. Per germline, CDR1 SGHRS and CDR2 YFSETQ. V lost 2 bases to trimming and J lost 7 bases, with 12 bases between them. This CDR3 has 13 amino acids. The CDR3 region is CASSLSWASGYTF. The CDR3 bases are TGCGCCAGCAGCTTATCGTGGGCATCTGGCTACACCTTC. The complete variable domain, with remaining parts taken from reference TRBV5-1 and TRBJ1-2, reads KAGVTQTPRYLIKTRGQQVTLSCSPISGHRSVSWYQQTPGQGLQFLFEYFSETQRNKGNFPGRFSGRQFSNSRSEMNVSTLELGDSALYLCASSLSWASGYTFGSGTRLTVV.

This clonotype appeared many times. The chain employs TRBV12-3 or TRBV12-4 and TRBJ2-1; D is possibly TRBD2 (7 bases). Trimming took off 7 bases at V and 10 bases at J, with 17 bases between the two ends. This CDR3 region has 13 residues. CDR3 region: CASMGASGVEQFF. In DNA form, the CDR3 reads TGTGCCAGCATGGGGGCTAGCGGCGTCGAGCAGTTCTTC.

This clonotype occurred many times. The chain uses TRBV7-9 and TRBJ2-6; D is perhaps TRBD1 (5 bases). V lost 3 bases and J 6 bases, leaving 12 bases between the germline ends. The CDR3 length is 15 residues. CDR1 and CDR2 from the germline V gene are SEHNR and FQNEAQ (reference sequence). The CDR3 DNA sequence: TGTGCCAGCAGCTTTTGGCCAGGGAAGGCCAACGTCCTGACTTTC. Translation: CASSFWPGKANVLTF.

This clonotype was picked up many times. This chain joins TRBV27 and TRBJ2-7, with 7 bases aligning to TRBD1. The germline CDR1 and CDR2 sequences are MNHEY and SMNVEV (reference sequence). V shed 5 bases, J shed 4 bases, and the junction held 8 bases outside the gene matches. CDR3 length: 14 residues. In DNA form, the CDR3 reads TGTGCCAGCAGTCCAGGACAGGAGATTTACGAGCAGTACTTC. Translated: CASSPGQEIYEQYF.

The chain is built from TRBV13 and TRBJ1-5; D call uncertain. The CDR3 consists of 14 residues. Germline assignment: CDR1 PRHDT and CDR2 FYEKMQ (reference sequence). V was shortened by 9 bases and J by 3 bases, with 15 bases between the two germline ends. CDR3 DNA sequence: TGTGCCAGTCAGATGACACCAGACAATCAGCCCCAGCATTTT. Residues: CASQMTPDNQPQHF.

In this sample, this clonotype turned up many times. The CDR3 nucleotides read TGCAGTGCCCCGGACGTAAGCTCCTACGAGCAGTACTTC. Protein sequence: CSAPDVSSYEQYF. The chain links TRBV20-1 to TRBJ2-7; D gene uncertain. The V gene lost 6 bases and the J gene lost 0 bases, with 12 bases spanning the gap. From germline, CDR1 is DFQATT and CDR2 SNEGSKA (reference sequence). The CDR3 contains 13 residues.

In its sample, this clonotype was seen many times. The V gene is TRBV13, the J gene TRBJ2-2; TRBD2 might be the D (6 bases). V gave up 0 bases and J gave up 0 bases, with 17 bases separating them. The CDR3 has 19 amino acids. Germline lookup yields CDR1 PRHDT and CDR2 FYEKMQ (reference sequence). The CDR3 reads CASSLGGGYLTPNTGELFF. CDR3 sequence (DNA): TGTGCCAGCAGCTTAGGCGGAGGGTACTTAACACCGAACACCGGGGAGCTGTTTTTT. Full variable domain (rest looked up from reference TRBV13 and TRBJ2-2): AAGVIQSPRHLIKEKRETATLKCYPIPRHDTVYWYQQGPGQDPQFLISFYEKMQSDKGSIPDRFSAQQFSDYHSELNMSSLELGDSALYFCASSLGGGYLTPNTGELFFGEGSRLTVL.

This clonotype came up many times. V and J are TRBV6-2 or TRBV6-3 and TRBJ2-3; TRBD2 matches at 8 bases. Germline values: CDR1 MNHEY, CDR2 SVGEGT. Unmatched junction bases numbered 11, after V lost 7 bases and J lost 2 bases. The CDR3 runs 16 residues. The CDR3 protein is CASKSLREGPTDTQYF. Here the CDR3 DNA reads TGTGCCAGCAAGTCTCTACGGGAGGGACCCACAGATACGCAGTATTTT.

V usage is TRBV7-9 and J usage is TRBJ2-4; a weak D match, TRBD2 (6 bases). V was clipped by 1 base and J by 4 bases, with 14 bases between them. CDR1 SEHNR and CDR2 FQNEAQ come from the germline V gene (reference sequence). This CDR3 comprises 16 residues. The CDR3 sequence: CASSLGPERAKNIQYF. The DNA of the CDR3 is TGTGCCAGCAGCTTAGGGCCGGAGCGGGCGAAAAACATTCAGTACTTC.

The sample holds many counts of this clonotype. The J gene is TRBJ2-5, the V gene TRBV29-1; maybe TRBD1 (6 bases). CDR3 length: 12 amino acids. Germline V gene data show CDR1 as SQVTM and CDR2 as ANQGSEA. Between the trimmed V and J ends, which lost 7 bases and 2 bases, there was a span of 11 bases. CDR3 nucleotide sequence: TGCAGCGGTGGACAGAAGCAAGAGACCCAGTACTTC. Translating gives CSGGQKQETQYF.

This clonotype was seen more than once but under ten times. This chain connects TRBV7-9 to TRBJ2-6; D unresolved. V was trimmed by 5 bases and J by 0 bases, leaving 17 bases between them. The V gene's germline CDR1 is SEHNR and CDR2 FQNEAQ (reference sequence). This CDR3 has 18 residues. The DNA for the CDR3 is TGTGCCAGCAGCACGACGGCTCGCGTGGGCTCTGGGGCCAACGTCCTGACTTTC. Protein product: CASSTTARVGSGANVLTF.

This clonotype showed up just a few times. This chain uses TRBV4-1 with TRBJ1-1; 11 bases fit TRBD1. V trimming: 6 bases; J trimming: 5 bases; junction bases outside the gene matches: 5. This CDR3 region has 14 residues. Germline CDR1 MGHRA, CDR2 YSYEKL. CDR3 in amino acids: CASRRTGGLTEAFF. CDR3 DNA sequence: TGCGCCAGCAGAAGGACAGGGGGCTTGACTGAAGCTTTCTTT.

The chain carries TRBV14 and TRBJ2-5; D is perhaps TRBD1 (5 bases). Germline assignment: CDR1 SGHDN and CDR2 FVKESK. This CDR3 contains 13 residues. The V gene lost 3 bases and the J gene lost 1 base, with 6 bases spanning the gap. The CDR3 sequence: CASSHRVQETQYF. The CDR3 DNA sequence: TGTGCCAGCAGCCACAGGGTCCAAGAGACCCAGTACTTC.

This clonotype has just a few counts. This likely stems from a read error, as it lies one base from a far larger clone. This chain uses TRBV27 with TRBJ2-5; 14 bases match TRBD2. CDR1 is MNHEY, CDR2 SMNVEV, per germline (reference sequence). CDR3 length: 17 residues. After removal of 5 bases from V and 5 bases from J, the junction contained 10 bases not matched to a gene. As DNA, the CDR3 is TGTGCCAGCAGTGATACGAGGACTAGCGGGAGGACGGAGACCCAGTACTTC. Translation gives CASSDTRTSGRTETQYF.